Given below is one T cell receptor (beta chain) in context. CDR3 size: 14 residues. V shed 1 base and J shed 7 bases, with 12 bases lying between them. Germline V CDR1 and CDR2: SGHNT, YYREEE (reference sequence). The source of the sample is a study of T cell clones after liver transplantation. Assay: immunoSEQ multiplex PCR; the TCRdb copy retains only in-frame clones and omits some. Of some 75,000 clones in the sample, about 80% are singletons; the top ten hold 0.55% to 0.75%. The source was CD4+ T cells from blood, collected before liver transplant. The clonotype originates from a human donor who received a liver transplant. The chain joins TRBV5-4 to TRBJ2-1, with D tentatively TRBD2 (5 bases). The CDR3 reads CASSLTSPVNEQFF. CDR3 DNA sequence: TGTGCCAGCAGCTTGACTAGTCCCGTTAATGAGCAGTTCTTC. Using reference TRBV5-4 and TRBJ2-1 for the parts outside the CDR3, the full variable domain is ETGVTQSPTHLIKTRGQQVTLRCSSQSGHNTVSWYQQALGQGPQFIFQYYREEENGRGNFPPRFSGLQFPNYSSELNVNALELDDSALYLCASSLTSPVNEQFFGPGTRLTVL.